This is a list of T cell receptor beta chains from one sample in a study of blood T cells in healthy people across ages. Each CDR3 protein is one row after TCRdb ran MiXCR on the 5' RACE reads. The data contain about 570,000 distinct CDR3 sequences, roughly 28% of them singletons. The sequencing sample was made of blood. The receptors originated from a woman in her seventies in good health. Both conserved end residues are part of each CDR3. The D gene is left open where the match is weak. For some rows the clone size is stated as once, few or many, or as a class when expanded; others skip it.

CDR3 DNA: TGTGCCAGCAGCTTAAAGTACCCGGGGTCCCCCTACGAGCAGTACTTC; CDR3 protein: CASSLKYPGSPYEQYF; J gene: TRBJ2-7; D gene: .; clone size: .; V gene: TRBV7-3
CDR3 DNA: TGTGCCAGCAGCGTAGTTTCTGGGGGAAGCACTGAAGCTTTCTTT; CDR3 protein: CASSVVSGGSTEAFF; J gene: TRBJ1-1; D gene: .; clone size: few; V gene: TRBV9
CDR3 DNA: TGCAGTGCGGGGGACTACAGGGGAGGCTACACCTTC; CDR3 protein: CSAGDYRGGYTF; J gene: TRBJ1-2; D gene: TRBD1; clone size: few; V gene: TRBV20-1
CDR3 DNA: TGTGCCAGCAGCCAAAGCCAGTACTCCTACTATGGCTACACCTTC; CDR3 protein: CASSQSQYSYYGYTF; J gene: TRBJ1-2; D gene: .; clone size: .; V gene: TRBV14
CDR3 DNA: TGTGCCAGCAGACACTGGGGGGAATCCCAAGAGACCCAGTACTTC; CDR3 protein: CASRHWGESQETQYF; J gene: TRBJ2-5; D gene: .; clone size: .; V gene: TRBV6-2/TRBV6-3
CDR3 DNA: TGTGCCAGCAGGTATAGGACAGGACCGTTGGCTGAAGCTTTCTTT; CDR3 protein: CASRYRTGPLAEAFF; J gene: TRBJ1-1; D gene: TRBD1; clone size: few; V gene: TRBV12-3/TRBV12-4
CDR3 DNA: TGTGCCAGCAGCCAACCGGGACACCGCTCCTACGAGCAGTACTTC; CDR3 protein: CASSQPGHRSYEQYF; J gene: TRBJ2-7; D gene: .; clone size: few; V gene: TRBV11-3
CDR3 DNA: TGTGCCAGCAGCGTAGATGGCAGAACGGATCAGTACTTC; CDR3 protein: CASSVDGRTDQYF; J gene: TRBJ2-7; D gene: .; clone size: .; V gene: TRBV9
CDR3 DNA: TGTGCCAGCAGCTTAGGCAGGGGAGATACTGGCTACACCTTC; CDR3 protein: CASSLGRGDTGYTF; J gene: TRBJ1-2; D gene: .; clone size: .; V gene: TRBV7-6
CDR3 DNA: TGCAGCGAGAGAGGGGCAGCCGCCCAAACAGATACGCAGTATTTT; CDR3 protein: CSERGAAAQTDTQYF; J gene: TRBJ2-3; D gene: .; clone size: few; V gene: TRBV29-1
CDR3 DNA: TGCAGTGTGCGCCCTGGGACAACTAATGAAAAACTGTTTTTT; CDR3 protein: CSVRPGTTNEKLFF; J gene: TRBJ1-4; D gene: .; clone size: few; V gene: TRBV20-1
CDR3 DNA: TGTGCCAGCCGACTGGGGGGCTCGTATGAGCAGTTCTTC; CDR3 protein: CASRLGGSYEQFF; J gene: TRBJ2-1; D gene: .; clone size: few; V gene: TRBV28
CDR3 DNA: TGTGCCTGGGGGGGGTTAGGAGAAGCTTTCTTT; CDR3 protein: CAWGGLGEAFF; J gene: TRBJ1-1; D gene: .; clone size: few; V gene: TRBV30
CDR3 DNA: TGCGCCACTTCCCTGCTAGGGGGGGCAGGGGATACGCAGTATTTT; CDR3 protein: CATSLLGGAGDTQYF; J gene: TRBJ2-3; D gene: .; clone size: .; V gene: TRBV5-1
CDR3 DNA: TGCGCCAGCAGCTTGGCTGGGTTAACGCAGTATTTT; CDR3 protein: CASSLAGLTQYF; J gene: TRBJ2-3; D gene: .; clone size: .; V gene: TRBV5-1
CDR3 DNA: TGTGCCAGCAGCGTAGATGCCGGTGAGCAGTTCTTC; CDR3 protein: CASSVDAGEQFF; J gene: TRBJ2-1; D gene: .; clone size: few; V gene: TRBV9
CDR3 DNA: TGTGCCAGCACCCGAGGGGAGGGGGCGACGCAGTATTTT; CDR3 protein: CASTRGEGATQYF; J gene: TRBJ2-3; D gene: .; clone size: .; V gene: TRBV9
CDR3 DNA: TGCGCCAGCAGCTCCGGACAGGGCACCGGGGAGCTGTTTTTT; CDR3 protein: CASSSGQGTGELFF; J gene: TRBJ2-2; D gene: TRBD1; clone size: many; V gene: TRBV5-1